The 10 T cell receptor beta chains presented below share a single source sample, sequenced in a study of regulatory T cells in long-lasting Graves disease. Arm-PCR of CDR3 regions and iRepertoire HTBI primers were used to build TCR beta libraries. Each CDR3 protein gets one entry after TCRdb re-called the multiplex PCR reads with MiXCR. The table records about 540,000 distinct CDR3 sequences, around an eighth of them present only once. Regarding time point: newly diagnosed GD, antithyroid drugs for less than 3 months. From PBMCs, RNA was extracted and then used to make the TCR library. This sample also belongs to another study, concerning T cells in Graves' hyperthyroidism and ophthalmopathy.

The sample was peripheral blood mononuclear cells (PBMCs), taken at new diagnosis, from a patient treated with antithyroid drugs. Source of these receptors: a young man with Graves disease.

The table lists this clonotype with a few counts. One base away lies a much larger clone, so this may be a sequencing read error. This chain links TRBV20-1 with TRBJ2-3, with 7 bases aligning to TRBD2. Germline V gene data show CDR1 as DFQATT and CDR2 as SNEGSKA (reference sequence). The CDR3 extends over 15 amino acids. V trimming: 6 bases; J trimming: 1 base; junction bases outside the gene matches: 10. CDR3: CSACLTGGRTDTQYF. CDR3 nucleotides: TGCAGTGCATGCCTAACGGGAGGACGCACAGATACGCAGTATTTT.

The genes are TRBV29-1 and TRBJ2-1; TRBD1 or TRBD2 may be the D gene (5 bases each). The germline V gene encodes CDR1 SQVTM and CDR2 ANQGSEA. The CDR3 is 14 amino acids. With 6 bases removed from V and 6 bases from J, the gap between germline ends came to 18 bases. The CDR3, as DNA: TGCAGCGTGCCCCGGAACACGGGACCCAATGAGCAGTTCTTC. Translated: CSVPRNTGPNEQFF.

This clonotype occurred once. The rearrangement uses TRBV4-1 and TRBJ1-5; no firm D call. Germline CDR1 and CDR2: MGHRA and YSYEKL. Trimming took off 1 base at V and 2 bases at J, with 15 bases between the two ends. CDR3 length: 17 amino acids. The CDR3 protein is CASSQAWRYRGNQPQHF. The CDR3 bases are TGCGCCAGCAGCCAAGCTTGGCGTTATAGGGGCAATCAGCCCCAGCATTTT.

V usage is TRBV18 and J usage is TRBJ2-3; 7 bases agree with TRBD2. The CDR3 sequence is 17 residues long. After removal of 0 bases from V and 0 bases from J, the junction contained 6 bases not matched to a gene. Germline values: CDR1 KGHSH, CDR2 LQKENI. CDR3 nucleotides: TGTGCCAGCTCACCACCATTAGCGGGTACGAGCACAGATACGCAGTATTTT. Protein: CASSPPLAGTSTDTQYF.

This clonotype was counted many times. CDR3 coding DNA: TGTGCCAGCAGCCAAGGACGGGAGGGCATGCAGTTCTTC. Translating gives CASSQGREGMQFF. This chain connects TRBV3-1 to TRBJ2-1, with 8 bases identical to TRBD2. Germline values: CDR1 LGHDT, CDR2 YNNKEL (reference sequence). The CDR3 totals 13 residues. J lost 12 bases, V lost 1 base, and 5 bases had no gene match.

At least ten counts were recorded for this clonotype. This rearrangement joins TRBV20-1 to TRBJ2-7, with D maybe TRBD1 (6 bases). V was trimmed by 5 bases and J by 0 bases, leaving 14 bases between them. The germline V gene has CDR1 DFQATT and CDR2 SNEGSKA (reference sequence). This CDR3 has 14 residues. The CDR3 DNA reads TGCAGTGCTCGCAGACAGGCGAGCTCCTACGAGCAGTACTTC. As protein: CSARRQASSYEQYF.

This clonotype has a single count. The chain employs TRBV5-1 and TRBJ1-1; 7 bases align to TRBD1. The CDR3 runs 14 residues. The V gene's germline CDR1 is SGHRS and CDR2 YFSETQ. With 4 bases clipped from V and 4 bases from J, the junction kept 7 bases outside the gene matches. DNA of the CDR3: TGCGCCAGCAGCGACGGACAGGTCGGCACTGAAGCTTTCTTT. Residues: CASSDGQVGTEAFF.

V gene TRBV14 combines with J gene TRBJ2-5; D remains unclear. CDR1 is SGHDN and CDR2 is FVKESK in the germline V gene. V lost 3 bases and J lost 4, with 6 bases in between. The CDR3 contains 12 residues. The CDR3 sequence is CASSQVVETQYF. The CDR3 nucleotides read TGTGCCAGCAGCCAGGTGGTAGAGACCCAGTACTTC. Full variable domain (remainder filled in from reference TRBV14 and TRBJ2-5): EAGVTQFPSHSVIEKGQTVTLRCDPISGHDNLYWYRRVMGKEIKFLLHFVKESKQDESGMPNNRFLAERTGGTYSTLKVQPAELEDSGVYFCASSQVVETQYFGPGTRLLVL.

This clonotype has ten or more counts. The chain recombines TRBV12-3 or TRBV12-4 with TRBJ2-1; D not certain. The V and J ends lost 6 bases and 9 bases respectively, with 9 bases between them. This CDR3 region has 11 residues. CDR3 coding DNA: TGTGCCAGCAGCTATTCGGGTGAGCAGTTCTTC. Translating it yields CASSYSGEQFF.

This clonotype was seen more than once but under ten times. V gene TRBV10-2 combines with J gene TRBJ2-3, with a weak D call TRBD1 (6 bases). V was trimmed by 6 bases and J by 3 bases, leaving 25 bases between them. The CDR3 totals 18 residues. Per germline, CDR1 WSHSY and CDR2 SAAADI. CDR3: CASRSIDYREGETDTQYF. CDR3 coding DNA: TGCGCCAGCAGATCAATTGACTACAGGGAAGGCGAAACAGATACGCAGTATTTT.